A single sample gave rise to the 15 T cell receptor beta chains below, sequenced in a study of blood T cell repertoires in COVID-19. The table came from immunoSEQ multiplex PCR; TCRdb's copy has only in-frame clones and leaves some out. This table holds 210,000 or so clones, 70% to 90% found once. Sequenced input: peripheral blood. The receptors were gathered from a woman aged 40 to 50 who had recovered from COVID-19.

The rearrangement links TRBV7-6 to TRBJ2-3; 12 bases are shared with TRBD1. The CDR3 length is 16 residues. The ends lost 5 bases at V and 4 bases at J; junction bases unmatched: 7. Germline V lookup: CDR1 SGHVS, CDR2 FNYEAQ. Written as DNA, the CDR3 is TGTGCCAGCAGCCTAACAGGGACAGGGGGCGCAGATACGCAGTATTTT. This sequence encodes CASSLTGTGGADTQYF.

This clone has more than one count but fewer than ten. The chain recombines TRBV4-1 with TRBJ1-1; TRBD1 agrees at 7 bases. Germline CDR1 and CDR2: MGHRA and YSYEKL. This CDR3 spans 14 amino acids. V gave up 3 bases and J gave up 4 bases; unmatched junction bases: 5. CDR3 region: CASSHPRQGTEAFF. CDR3 DNA: TGCGCCAGCAGCCATCCCCGACAGGGCACTGAAGCTTTCTTT.

This chain links TRBV29-1 with TRBJ2-7; 7 bases are a match to TRBD1. The CDR3 loop spans 16 amino acids. With V trimmed by 6 bases and J by 0 bases, 14 bases remained unmatched. Germline values: CDR1 SQVTM, CDR2 ANQGSEA. CDR3 loop: CSVVKPGQTHSYEQYF. DNA of the CDR3: TGCAGCGTCGTTAAACCGGGACAGACACACTCCTACGAGCAGTACTTC.

This sequence joins TRBV18 and TRBJ1-1, with 12 bases lining up with TRBD1. CDR1 KGHSH and CDR2 LQKENI come from the germline V gene. The length of the CDR3 is 17 residues. J gave up 6 bases and V 4 bases, and 12 bases lay outside the gene matches. The CDR3 sequence is CASSRTGPGQGAPEAFF. The CDR3 coding sequence is TGTGCCAGCTCACGCACTGGCCCGGGACAGGGGGCCCCTGAAGCTTTCTTT.

This sequence joins TRBV5-1 and TRBJ2-5; D gene unclear. V dropped 1 base and J dropped 2 bases, with 9 bases sitting between them. There are 14 residues in the CDR3. Germline V gene sequence: CDR1 SGHRS, CDR2 YFSETQ. CDR3 in DNA: TGCGCCAGCAGCTTGAATAACATTCAAGAGACCCAGTACTTC. Its protein is CASSLNNIQETQYF.

The chain joins TRBV27 to TRBJ1-5; the D gene is possibly TRBD1 (5 bases). Germline CDR1 reads MNHEY; CDR2 reads SMNVEV (reference sequence). V gave up 5 bases and J gave up 4 bases, with 12 bases separating them. There are 14 residues in the CDR3. CDR3 sequence: CASSQGLWNQPQHF. CDR3 bases: TGTGCCAGCAGTCAGGGACTTTGGAATCAGCCCCAGCATTTT.

In this sample, this clone turned up once. The J gene is TRBJ1-5, the V gene TRBV5-8; 8 nucleotides align to TRBD1. CDR1 SGHTS and CDR2 YDEGEE come from the germline V gene. J lost 4 bases, V lost 2 bases, and 2 bases had no gene match. CDR3 length equals 14 residues. DNA of the CDR3: TGTGCCAGCAGCTTAGACAGGGGAAATCAGCCCCAGCATTTT. It specifies CASSLDRGNQPQHF.

The rearrangement links TRBV6-1 to TRBJ1-5; D is uncertain. The CDR3 sequence is 15 residues long. Deletions cut 2 bases from V and 2 bases from J, with 10 bases between. From germline, CDR1 is MNHNS and CDR2 SASEGT. Written as DNA, the CDR3 is TGTGCCAGCAGTGAAACGGGGATGGGCAATCAGCCCCAGCATTTT. Its translation: CASSETGMGNQPQHF.

In this sample, this clone turned up a few times. V gene TRBV19 combines with J gene TRBJ2-7, with TRBD1 identical over 7 bases. With 4 bases clipped from V and 7 bases from J, the junction kept 4 bases outside the gene matches. CDR1 and CDR2 (germline): LNHDA, SQIVND (reference sequence). CDR3 size: 12 residues. The CDR3 DNA is TGTGCCAGTAGTACCGGACAGGCTGAGCAGTACTTC. Protein product: CASSTGQAEQYF.

This clone was seen more than once but under ten times. The rearrangement uses TRBV9 and TRBJ2-7; 7 nucleotides agree with TRBD1. Germline values: CDR1 SGDLS, CDR2 YYNGEE. The CDR3 contains 14 residues. The V segment lost 4 bases and the J segment 0 bases; nucleotides outside the gene matches: 4. The chain's CDR3 is CASSPTGTSYEQYF. CDR3 nucleotide sequence: TGTGCCAGCAGCCCGACAGGGACCTCCTACGAGCAGTACTTC.

The CDR3 DNA reads as TGTGCCTCCAAGAGGTCGAGGGCCACTGAAGCTTTCTTT. Amino acids: CASKRSRATEAFF. The chain combines TRBV19 with TRBJ1-1; D is undetermined. The CDR3 totals 13 residues. Trimming pared 11 bases from V and 4 bases from J, leaving 17 bases between. Germline loops: CDR1 LNHDA, CDR2 SQIVND (reference sequence).

This chain uses TRBV18 with TRBJ1-2; D call uncertain. This CDR3 spans 15 amino acids. V was shortened by 3 bases and J by 3 bases, with 14 bases between the two germline ends. The germline CDR1 and CDR2 sequences are KGHSH and LQKENI. As DNA, the CDR3 is TGTGCCAGCTCACCCGGGGAAGAGCCAGACTATGGCTACACCTTC. Its translation: CASSPGEEPDYGYTF.

CDR3 sequence (DNA): TGTGCCATCAGTGAGAATGGACTAGCGGAGCTAGATACGCAGTATTTT. Translated, it gives CAISENGLAELDTQYF. The genes are TRBV10-3 and TRBJ2-3, with 10 bases lining up with TRBD2. Germline lookup yields CDR1 ENHRY and CDR2 SYGVKD. The junction had 7 bases not matched to a gene; V was cut back by 2 bases and J by 5 bases. The CDR3 loop spans 16 amino acids.

The gene calls are TRBV28 and TRBJ2-3; 12 nucleotides line up with TRBD1. This CDR3 has 18 residues. CDR1 MDHEN and CDR2 SYDVKM come from the germline V gene. V trimming: 8 bases; J trimming: 2 bases; junction bases outside the gene matches: 14. The CDR3 DNA sequence: TGTGCCAGCGGACAAGGGACAGGGGGCAATCCGACCACAGATACGCAGTATTTT. As protein: CASGQGTGGNPTTDTQYF.

The chain employs TRBV3-1 (or the pseudogene TRBV3-2) and TRBJ1-5; D gene ambiguous. The CDR3 length is 12 residues. Germline CDR1 and CDR2: LGHDT and YNNKEL (reference sequence). V lost 6 bases to trimming and J lost 0 bases, with 3 bases between them. The CDR3 loop is CASSISNQPQHF. The CDR3 DNA is TGTGCCAGCAGTATTAGCAATCAGCCCCAGCATTTT.